This is a list of T cell receptor beta chains from one sample in a study of early T cells in non-severe SARS-CoV-2 infection. One entry per CDR3 protein, called by TCRdb with MiXCR from the 5' RACE reads. Among about 59,000 distinct CDR3 sequences listed, roughly 13% were seen once. This specimen consisted of whole blood, obtained at baseline. The source is an adult who was a healthcare worker with PCR-confirmed SARS-CoV-2 infection or an uninfected control (not recorded which). The CDR3 runs from the conserved cysteine through the conserved F or W. The D gene is left open where the match is weak. Clone size is not always given. Where it is, it says once, few, many or a class for expanded clones.

CDR3aa: CASSIGRGTDTQYF
CDR3nt: TGTGCCAGTAGTATAGGGAGGGGAACAGATACGCAGTATTTT
j_gene: TRBJ2-3
v_gene: TRBV19
abundance: -
d_gene: -

CDR3aa: CASSFRTGGYTEKLFF
CDR3nt: TGTGCCAGCAGCTTCCGCACAGGGGGATATACTGAAAAACTGTTTTTT
j_gene: TRBJ1-4
v_gene: TRBV6-6
abundance: few
d_gene: TRBD1

CDR3aa: CAISERRQRGMNTEAFF
CDR3nt: TGTGCCATCAGTGAGAGAAGACAGAGGGGCATGAACACTGAAGCTTTCTTT
j_gene: TRBJ1-1
v_gene: TRBV10-3
abundance: few
d_gene: -

CDR3aa: CASSPATGGNEQFF
CDR3nt: TGTGCCAGCAGTCCCGCGACAGGGGGTAATGAGCAGTTCTTC
j_gene: TRBJ2-1
v_gene: TRBV27
abundance: -
d_gene: TRBD1

CDR3aa: CSGRGTNTEAFF
CDR3nt: TGCAGTGGTCGGGGAACGAACACTGAAGCTTTCTTT
j_gene: TRBJ1-1
v_gene: TRBV20-1
abundance: -
d_gene: -

CDR3aa: CSASRDRGNEQYF
CDR3nt: TGCAGTGCTAGCCGGGACAGGGGCAACGAGCAGTACTTC
j_gene: TRBJ2-7
v_gene: TRBV20-1
abundance: few
d_gene: TRBD1

CDR3aa: CASSLAAEQVAEGEQFF
CDR3nt: TGTGCCAGCAGCTTGGCCGCCGAACAGGTGGCCGAGGGGGAGCAGTTCTTC
j_gene: TRBJ2-1
v_gene: TRBV5-8
abundance: -
d_gene: -

CDR3aa: CASSEGGAAGELFF
CDR3nt: TGTGCCAGCAGTGAAGGGGGCGCGGCCGGGGAGCTGTTTTTT
j_gene: TRBJ2-2
v_gene: TRBV6-1
abundance: -
d_gene: -

CDR3aa: CASSLVIQGADTQYF
CDR3nt: TGTGCCAGCAGCTTGGTAATCCAGGGCGCAGATACGCAGTATTTT
j_gene: TRBJ2-3
v_gene: TRBV5-4
abundance: -
d_gene: -

CDR3aa: CASSPQQVMNTEAFF
CDR3nt: TGTGCCAGCAGTCCCCAACAGGTGATGAACACTGAAGCTTTCTTT
j_gene: TRBJ1-1
v_gene: TRBV12-3/TRBV12-4
abundance: -
d_gene: -

CDR3aa: CASSLEAGPYGYTF
CDR3nt: TGTGCCAGCAGCTTAGAAGCAGGGCCCTATGGCTACACCTTC
j_gene: TRBJ1-2
v_gene: TRBV7-2
abundance: many
d_gene: -

CDR3aa: CSARDPGLAGEEQFF
CDR3nt: TGCAGTGCTAGAGATCCGGGACTAGCGGGAGAAGAGCAGTTCTTC
j_gene: TRBJ2-1
v_gene: TRBV20-1
abundance: many
d_gene: TRBD2

CDR3aa: CASSPLEGSEAFF
CDR3nt: TGTGCCAGCTCACCACTGGAAGGGTCTGAAGCTTTCTTT
j_gene: TRBJ1-1
v_gene: TRBV18
abundance: -
d_gene: -

CDR3aa: CASSQNTGELFF
CDR3nt: TGTGCCAGCAGCCAAAACACCGGGGAGCTGTTTTTT
j_gene: TRBJ2-2
v_gene: TRBV3-1
abundance: many
d_gene: -

CDR3aa: CATLPPGQETQYF
CDR3nt: TGTGCCACCCTACCCCCGGGACAAGAGACCCAGTACTTC
j_gene: TRBJ2-5
v_gene: TRBV28
abundance: many
d_gene: -

CDR3aa: CATSERTDTQYF
CDR3nt: TGTGCCACCAGTGAACGCACAGATACGCAGTATTTT
j_gene: TRBJ2-3
v_gene: TRBV24-1
abundance: few
d_gene: -

CDR3aa: CASERQGLNQPQHF
CDR3nt: TGTGCCAGTGAAAGACAGGGACTCAATCAGCCCCAGCATTTT
j_gene: TRBJ1-5
v_gene: TRBV6-1
abundance: -
d_gene: TRBD1

CDR3aa: CSARDDRWGNYGYTF
CDR3nt: TGCAGTGCTAGAGACGACAGATGGGGGAACTATGGCTACACCTTC
j_gene: TRBJ1-2
v_gene: TRBV20-1
abundance: few
d_gene: -

CDR3aa: CSVDSLAKNIQYF
CDR3nt: TGCAGCGTTGATAGTCTAGCCAAAAACATTCAGTACTTC
j_gene: TRBJ2-4
v_gene: TRBV29-1
abundance: -
d_gene: -

CDR3aa: CASSLSDRGWTEAFF
CDR3nt: TGTGCCAGCAGCCTCTCCGACAGGGGTTGGACTGAAGCTTTCTTT
j_gene: TRBJ1-1
v_gene: TRBV14
abundance: many
d_gene: TRBD1

CDR3aa: CAISEGGSPSYEQYF
CDR3nt: TGTGCCATCAGTGAGGGGGGATCCCCCTCCTACGAGCAGTACTTC
j_gene: TRBJ2-7
v_gene: TRBV10-3
abundance: -
d_gene: -

CDR3aa: CASSLKTSGLGNIQYF
CDR3nt: TGTGCCAGCAGCTTAAAGACTAGCGGGCTCGGGAACATTCAGTACTTC
j_gene: TRBJ2-4
v_gene: TRBV5-4
abundance: -
d_gene: TRBD2